These 4 T cell receptor beta chains originate from one sample sequenced in a study of blood T cell repertoires in COVID-19. Repertoires were generated with immunoSEQ multiplex PCR, while TCRdb's copy carries only in-frame clones and drops some. This table holds some 17,000 clones, around 90% found once. Sequenced sample: peripheral blood. The source is a man aged 55 to 70 with active COVID-19.

The chain joins TRBV18 to TRBJ2-7, with D tentatively TRBD2 (6 bases). In germline, CDR1 is KGHSH, CDR2 LQKENI. The CDR3 runs 13 residues. V dropped 2 bases and J dropped 3 bases, with 8 bases sitting between them. The CDR3 is CASSPRRGYEQYV. The CDR3 DNA is TGTGCCAGCTCACCAAGGCGGGGCTACGAGCAGTACGTC.

As regards this clone: A junction end diverges from the germline sequence, so it may reflect a read error. This sample also contains other DNA sequences that code for the same CDR3. V usage is TRBV7-8 and J usage is TRBJ2-4, with D possibly matching TRBD2 (5 bases). This CDR3 spans 16 amino acids. Germline assignment: CDR1 SGHVS and CDR2 FQNEAQ. The CDR3 sequence: CASSLARQTAKNIQYF. As DNA, the CDR3 is TGTGCTAGCAGCTTAGCGCGGCAAACAGCCAAAAACATTCAGTACTTC.

This clone was observed a single time. The rearrangement links TRBV20-1 to TRBJ2-2; D is perhaps TRBD1 (6 bases). There are 11 residues in the CDR3. CDR1 and CDR2 from the germline V gene are DFQATT and SNEGSKA (reference sequence). V lost 5 bases and J lost 6, with 7 bases in between. The CDR3 loop reads CSAGQPGELFF. The CDR3 nucleotides are TGCAGTGCTGGACAGCCCGGGGAGCTGTTTTTT.

The chain employs TRBV9 and TRBJ2-7; 8 bases line up with TRBD1. V gave up 7 bases and J gave up 1 base; unmatched junction bases: 4. The CDR3 runs to 13 residues. Germline CDR1 and CDR2: SGDLS and YYNGEE. CDR3 bases: TGTGCCAGCGGGGGGACAGGTTCCTACGAGCAGTACTTC. Translation: CASGGTGSYEQYF.